The 30 T cell receptor beta chains below all came from one sample that was sequenced in a study of T cell responses to AZD1222 COVID-19 vaccine. Sequencing was performed with immunoSEQ multiplex PCR; in TCRdb, only in-frame clones are kept and a portion is missing. The repertoire holds around 150,000 clones, with roughly 94% as singletons. Source: peripheral blood, taken 28 days after the second AZD1222 dose. Source of these receptors: an adult who received the AZD1222 COVID-19 vaccine.

This clone occurred a few times. The CDR3 spells CASRQGGETQYF. CDR3 sequence (DNA): TGTGCCAGCAGGCAGGGGGGGGAGACCCAGTACTTC. The rearrangement links TRBV12-3 or TRBV12-4 to TRBJ2-5; perhaps D is TRBD1 or TRBD2 (7 bases each). The CDR3 has 12 residues. With 6 bases removed from V and 5 bases from J, the gap between germline ends came to 10 bases.

The CDR3 here is CASSGRATNEKLFF. The CDR3 region has the DNA TGTGCCAGCAGCGGCCGTGCAACTAATGAAAAACTGTTTTTT. The chain recombines TRBV9 with TRBJ1-4; D is uncertain. The CDR3 is made up of 14 amino acids. Germline V lookup: CDR1 SGDLS, CDR2 YYNGEE. Trimming cost V 3 bases and J 0 bases, with 6 bases left between them.

The rearrangement joins TRBV5-6 to TRBJ1-3; D is perhaps TRBD1 (6 bases). There are 17 residues in the CDR3. V dropped 1 base and J dropped 0 bases, with 14 bases sitting between them. The germline V gene encodes CDR1 SGHDT and CDR2 YYEEEE. CDR3 nucleotides: TGTGCCAGCAGCTTGACGGCAGGGGCTACCTCTGGAAACACCATATATTTT. It translates to CASSLTAGATSGNTIYF.

In regard to this clone: Additional DNA sequences in this sample encode the identical CDR3. The chain carries TRBV7-2 and TRBJ1-5; 8 bases fit TRBD1. The V segment lost 5 bases and the J segment 4 bases; nucleotides outside the gene matches: 4. This CDR3 spans 14 amino acids. In germline, CDR1 is SGHTA, CDR2 FQGNSA. As DNA, the CDR3 is TGTGCCAGCAGCCTTCGACAGGGGAATCAGCCCCAGCATTTT. This codes for CASSLRQGNQPQHF.

The J gene is TRBJ1-5, the V gene TRBV19, with TRBD1 matching 7 bases. Germline values: CDR1 LNHDA, CDR2 SQIVND (reference sequence). This CDR3 contains 15 residues. V was clipped by 6 bases and J by 0 bases; unmatched bases: 5. In DNA form, the CDR3 reads TGTGCCAGTAGCCGGGACAGCTATAGCAATCAGCCCCAGCATTTT. Amino acids: CASSRDSYSNQPQHF.

V gene TRBV7-8 combines with J gene TRBJ1-1, with D possibly TRBD1 on 6 matching bases. V lost 1 base and J 4 bases, leaving 19 bases between the germline ends. Per the germline V gene, CDR1 is SGHVS and CDR2 is FQNEAQ. CDR3 length: 17 amino acids. This CDR3 is CASSLGGRGALATEAFF. The CDR3 DNA reads as TGTGCCAGCAGCTTAGGCGGCAGGGGAGCGCTGGCCACTGAAGCTTTCTTT.

The V and J genes are TRBV3-1 (or the pseudogene TRBV3-2) and TRBJ1-1; D is undetermined. CDR3 length equals 14 residues. Trimming cost V 4 bases and J 1 base, with 10 bases left between them. Germline loops: CDR1 LGHDT, CDR2 YNNKEL (reference sequence). The CDR3, as DNA: TGTGCCAGCAGCCCCGCAGTCCGGAACACTGAAGCTTTCTTT. This encodes CASSPAVRNTEAFF.

The chain joins TRBV2 to TRBJ1-1, with 7 bases fitting TRBD1. There are 15 residues in the CDR3. V dropped 6 bases and J dropped 4; count of bases not matched to a gene: 11. Germline CDR1 SNHLY, CDR2 FYNNEI. In DNA form, the CDR3 reads TGTGCCAGCAGCTTCATCAGGGGGTTGGGCACTGAAGCTTTCTTT. Its translation: CASSFIRGLGTEAFF.

The genes are TRBV29-1 and TRBJ2-3; D is unclear. The CDR3 covers 14 residues. Germline V CDR1 and CDR2: SQVTM, ANQGSEA. Trimming stripped 5 bases from V and 0 bases from J, with 12 bases between. The CDR3 DNA reads TGCAGCGTTTCCCCGGATTCTAGCACAGATACGCAGTATTTT. Its translation is CSVSPDSSTDTQYF.

This chain connects TRBV6-5 to TRBJ2-3, with unresolved D. Looked up from germline, CDR1 is MNHEY and CDR2 is SVGAGI. With 2 bases removed from V and 7 bases from J, the gap between germline ends came to 16 bases. This CDR3 comprises 15 residues. Here the CDR3 DNA reads TGTGCCAGCAGTTACGGGTCCCCTCACACTAATACGCAGTATTTT. This codes for CASSYGSPHTNTQYF.

The rearrangement joins TRBV7-2 to TRBJ2-3, with D perhaps TRBD1 or TRBD2 (5 bases each). CDR3 length: 15 residues. The germline V gene has CDR1 SGHTA and CDR2 FQGNSA. Trimming removed 1 base from V and 0 bases from J, with 8 bases in between. Here the CDR3 reads CASSLGWGSTDTQYF. CDR3 nucleotides: TGTGCCAGCAGCTTAGGGTGGGGGAGCACAGATACGCAGTATTTT.

This rearrangement joins TRBV27 to TRBJ2-7, with D uncertain. This CDR3 has 15 residues. Trimming stripped 2 bases from V and 0 bases from J, with 11 bases between. Per germline, CDR1 MNHEY and CDR2 SMNVEV (reference sequence). CDR3 in amino acids: CASSLSTPSSYEQYF. CDR3 DNA sequence: TGTGCCAGCAGTTTAAGTACTCCGAGCTCCTACGAGCAGTACTTC.

The chain couples TRBV3-1 (or the pseudogene TRBV3-2) to TRBJ1-6; D is uncertain. V gave up 2 bases and J gave up 9 bases, with 14 bases separating them. The germline gives CDR1 LGHDT, CDR2 YNNKEL (reference sequence). This CDR3 is 15 amino acids long. CDR3 nucleotides: TGTGCCAGCAGCCAAACCCAAAGGGTGAGTTCACCCCTCCACTTT. Translating gives CASSQTQRVSSPLHF.

The V and J genes are TRBV28 and TRBJ1-5; no clear D gene. The CDR3 contains 14 residues. The V end lost 5 bases, the J end lost 0 bases, and 8 bases lay between the germline ends. CDR1 is MDHEN, CDR2 SYDVKM, per germline. The CDR3: CASSTASSNQPQHF. CDR3 nucleotide sequence: TGTGCCAGCAGTACGGCCAGTAGCAATCAGCCCCAGCATTTT.

The rearrangement joins TRBV7-2 to TRBJ2-1; 10 positions agree with TRBD2. Germline V CDR1 and CDR2: SGHTA, FQGNSA. The length of the CDR3 is 17 residues. Trimming cost V 0 bases and J 0 bases; bases outside gene matches: 2. CDR3 in DNA: TGTGCCAGCAGCTTAGCAGCTAGCGGGGGCTCCTACAATGAGCAGTTCTTC. Translation gives CASSLAASGGSYNEQFF.

The chain is built from TRBV7-9 and TRBJ1-1; 7 bases align to TRBD1. Germline assignment: CDR1 SEHNR and CDR2 FQNEAQ (reference sequence). The CDR3 is made up of 14 amino acids. V lost 5 bases to trimming and J lost 0 bases; unmatched junction nucleotides: 3. CDR3 sequence reads: CASSRQGMNTEAFF. CDR3 DNA sequence: TGTGCCAGCAGCCGACAGGGCATGAACACTGAAGCTTTCTTT.

The V and J genes are TRBV20-1 and TRBJ1-1, with D unclear. The V and J ends lost 7 bases and 7 bases respectively, with 13 bases between them. The germline CDR1 and CDR2 sequences are DFQATT and SNEGSKA (reference sequence). This CDR3 has 11 residues. The CDR3 DNA reads TGCAGTGGCCGGGCCTCGATTGAAGCTTTCTTT. Translated, it gives CSGRASIEAFF.

Details on this clone: The germline gene is not matched at one end of the junction; a read error may be the cause. This rearrangement joins TRBV4-2 to TRBJ1-2, with no clear D. Germline V gene sequence: CDR1 LGHNA, CDR2 YNFKEQ. The CDR3 has 13 residues. The CDR3 protein is CASSAVGSFVDTF. The CDR3 DNA reads TGTGCCAGCAGCGCCGTTGGGTCTTTCGTCGACACATTC.

The chain combines TRBV30 with TRBJ2-3, with a tentative D call TRBD2 (6 bases). CDR1 GTSNPN and CDR2 SVGIG come from the germline V gene (reference sequence). The CDR3 totals 15 residues. V lost 4 bases and J lost 0, with 14 bases in between. The CDR3, as DNA: TGTGCCTGGACCATCGGGACTCTGAGCACAGATACGCAGTATTTT. Translated, it gives CAWTIGTLSTDTQYF.

The rearrangement uses TRBV19 and TRBJ1-3, with 7 bases identical to TRBD1. The CDR3 loop spans 12 amino acids. Unmatched junction bases numbered 0, after V lost 8 bases and J lost 2 bases. Germline assignment: CDR1 LNHDA and CDR2 SQIVND (reference sequence). Written as DNA, the CDR3 is TGTGCCAGTGGGACAGCTGGAAACACCATATATTTT. Translation gives CASGTAGNTIYF. The whole variable domain, remainder taken from reference TRBV19 and TRBJ1-3, is DGGITQSPKYLFRKEGQNVTLSCEQNLNHDAMYWYRQDPGQGLRLIYYSQIVNDFQKGDIAEGYSVSREKKESFPLTVTSAQKNPTAFYLCASGTAGNTIYFGEGSWLTVV.

This chain links TRBV7-2 with TRBJ2-7, with 7 bases that match TRBD1. Trimming at V came to 0 bases and at J to 5 bases, leaving 7 bases not matched to a gene. The germline gives CDR1 SGHTA, CDR2 FQGNSA. The CDR3 covers 15 residues. CDR3 loop: CASSLAGGLRDEQYF. The CDR3 region has the DNA TGTGCCAGCAGCTTAGCAGGGGGCCTCCGGGACGAGCAGTACTTC.

This chain links TRBV19 with TRBJ1-1, with a weak D call TRBD1 (6 bases). The germline CDR1 and CDR2 sequences are LNHDA and SQIVND (reference sequence). V shed 6 bases and J shed 3 bases, with 11 bases lying between them. CDR3 length: 13 residues. The DNA for the CDR3 is TGTGCCAGTAGCGGACAGCGGGACACTGAAGCTTTCTTT. Its protein is CASSGQRDTEAFF.

This rearrangement joins TRBV6-5 to TRBJ2-5; D is unresolved. Looked up from germline, CDR1 is MNHEY and CDR2 is SVGAGI. The CDR3 consists of 14 residues. Trimming took 6 bases from V and 5 from J, leaving 16 bases between them. This CDR3 is CASSPQGSRETQYF. CDR3 sequence (DNA): TGTGCCAGCAGCCCCCAAGGATCAAGGGAGACCCAGTACTTC.

This rearrangement joins TRBV5-1 to TRBJ2-7; 8 bases agree with TRBD2. This CDR3 comprises 14 residues. J gave up 3 bases and V 4 bases, and 6 bases lay outside the gene matches. CDR1 is SGHRS and CDR2 is YFSETQ in the germline V gene. CDR3 amino acids: CASSTAGTSYEQYF. The DNA of the CDR3 is TGCGCCAGCAGCACGGCTGGGACTAGCTACGAGCAGTACTTC.

The V call is TRBV9, the J call TRBJ2-4; D gene unclear. CDR3 size: 14 residues. Germline CDR1 is SGDLS and CDR2 is YYNGEE. V gave up 0 bases and J gave up 8 bases, with 12 bases separating them. The CDR3 loop reads CASSVAPYEDIQYF. The CDR3 DNA reads TGTGCCAGCAGCGTAGCTCCGTACGAGGACATTCAGTACTTC.

The chain recombines TRBV2 with TRBJ1-6, with TRBD1 matching 7 bases. This CDR3 has 16 amino acids. The V gene's germline CDR1 is SNHLY and CDR2 FYNNEI. V shed 4 bases and J 9 bases; nucleotides not matched to a gene: 12. The CDR3 spells CASSATPRQGSSPLHF. The DNA of the CDR3 is TGTGCCAGCAGTGCGACCCCCAGACAGGGAAGTTCACCCCTCCACTTT. Supplemented by reference TRBV2 and TRBJ1-6, the full variable domain reads EPEVTQTPSHQVTQMGQEVILRCVPISNHLYFYWYRQILGQKVEFLVSFYNNEISEKSEIFDDQFSVERPDGSNFTLKIRSTKLEDSAMYFCASSATPRQGSSPLHFGNGTRLTVT.

There are a few counts of this clone. The V call is TRBV4-3, the J call TRBJ2-1; the D call may be TRBD1 or TRBD2 (6 bases each). Per germline, CDR1 LGHNA and CDR2 YSLEER. V lost 0 bases, J lost 8 bases, and 14 bases lay in between. The CDR3 loop spans 15 amino acids. CDR3 nucleotide sequence: TGCGCCAGCAGCCAAGATCCGGGGGCTAGCGATGAGCAGTTCTTC. Its protein is CASSQDPGASDEQFF.

This rearrangement joins TRBV7-3 to TRBJ1-1; TRBD1 might be the D (6 bases). CDR1 is SGHTA, CDR2 FQGTGA, per germline. V was pared by 5 bases and J by 2 bases, with 18 bases between. The CDR3 extends over 16 amino acids. This CDR3 reads CASSLRRGEGNTEAFF. CDR3 DNA: TGTGCCAGCAGCCTGCGGAGGGGGGAGGGTAACACTGAAGCTTTCTTT.

This chain links TRBV27 with TRBJ1-2; the match to TRBD1 covers 7 bases. The J segment lost 8 bases and the V segment lost 5 bases, leaving 11 bases of the junction unmatched. This CDR3 region has 14 residues. Germline CDR1 reads MNHEY; CDR2 reads SMNVEV (reference sequence). In nucleotides, the CDR3 is TGTGCCAGCAGTCCAGACAGGGTCCCGGGAGGCTACACCTTC. This codes for CASSPDRVPGGYTF.

The chain links TRBV6-1 to TRBJ1-2; D is unresolved. Germline CDR1 is MNHNS and CDR2 is SASEGT. Trimming removed 2 bases from V and 4 bases from J, with 11 bases in between. There are 14 residues in the CDR3. CDR3 amino acids: CASSEFGVPYGYTF. The CDR3 DNA follows: TGTGCCAGCAGTGAATTCGGGGTCCCCTATGGCTACACCTTC.